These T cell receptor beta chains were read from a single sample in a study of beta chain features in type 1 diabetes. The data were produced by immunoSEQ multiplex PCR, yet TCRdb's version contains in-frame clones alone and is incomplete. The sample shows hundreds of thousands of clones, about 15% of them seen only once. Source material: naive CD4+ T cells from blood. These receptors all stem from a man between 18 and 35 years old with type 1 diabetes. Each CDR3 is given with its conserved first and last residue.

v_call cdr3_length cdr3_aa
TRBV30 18 CAWSNRPGQGGFMKTQYF
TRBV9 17 CASSPSPGTRSTDTQYF
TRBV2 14 CASSNRVENYGYTF
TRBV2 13 CASNGQGNTEAFF
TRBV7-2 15 CASSPRDRVRDEQYF
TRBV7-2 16 CASSAASGGAGGKQFF
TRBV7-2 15 CASSSPGLRTGELFF
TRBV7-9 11 CASSQGGEQYF
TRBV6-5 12 CASSSGGRAQYF
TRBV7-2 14 CASSWDRRSGELFF
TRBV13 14 CASSLVDSKGTQYF
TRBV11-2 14 CASSLDRGTDTQYF
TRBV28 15 CASSSRQVRRNEQFF
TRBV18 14 CASSPPGEAGASVF
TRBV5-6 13 CASRKTGAAGAFF
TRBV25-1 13 CASIRQGSDEQFF
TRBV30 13 CAWSLLLNTEAFF
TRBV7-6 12 CASSLPQETQYF
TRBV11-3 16 CASSLVGSGSYNEQFF
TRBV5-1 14 CASNPWEAQETQYF
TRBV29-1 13 CSVYIREGETQYF
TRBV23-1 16 CASSQSTTGGQETQYF
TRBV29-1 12 CSVGQGGYGYTF
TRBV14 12 CASSHWGVTAFF
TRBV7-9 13 CASRADSNTEAFF
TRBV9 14 CASSPRGWGYEQYF
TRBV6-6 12 CASSHRGVKLFF
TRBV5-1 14 CASSWGLSNYGYTF
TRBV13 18 CASSFQLERQSSGNTIYF
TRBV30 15 CAWSHENLSNQPQHF
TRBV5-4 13 CASQTGLDQPQHF
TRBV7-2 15 CASSLELAGGREQFF
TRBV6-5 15 CASSSPSSPQETQYF
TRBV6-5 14 CASSYLGQEGEAFF
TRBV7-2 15 CASRLSGQPIYEQYF
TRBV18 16 CASSQSPGYSGNTIYF
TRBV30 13 CAWSDMVGNTIYF
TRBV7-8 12 CASSLEASREYF
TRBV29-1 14 CSGPTGGRTDTQYF
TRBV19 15 CASSPDRGRSQPQHF
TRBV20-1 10 CSARDSTQYF
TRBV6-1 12 CASTPAGTEAFF
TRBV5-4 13 CASSLVGSTEAFF
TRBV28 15 CASRGAAANTGELFF
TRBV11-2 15 CASRKQGENFDGYTF
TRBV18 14 CASSRDRGQETQYF
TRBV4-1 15 CASSQDTGSYGELFF
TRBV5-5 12 CASSSDRVGYTF
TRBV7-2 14 CASDIGRGSSPLHF
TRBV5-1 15 CASSYRLAGGETQYF
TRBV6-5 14 CASSRGLAKNIQYF
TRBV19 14 CASSIPGGPDEQYF
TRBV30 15 CASNRQGATLRGYTF
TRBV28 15 CASSFPGGLSYGYTF